These 8 T cell receptor beta chains came from one sample sequenced in a study of T cell responses to AZD1222 COVID-19 vaccine. Sequenced by immunoSEQ multiplex PCR; TCRdb stores in-frame clones only, minus some. The sample shows roughly 100,000 clones, 87% of them seen only once. The source material was peripheral blood, sampled on day 0 of AZD1222 vaccination. Receptors were obtained from an adult in good health.

The genes are TRBV19 and TRBJ2-1, with D unresolved. Germline loops: CDR1 LNHDA, CDR2 SQIVND (reference sequence). The V gene lost 2 bases and the J gene lost 5 bases, with 10 bases spanning the gap. This CDR3 comprises 14 residues. For the CDR3, the DNA is TGTGCCAGTAGTATAAGGGCCCTCCACAATGAGCAGTTCTTC. Its protein product is CASSIRALHNEQFF.

This chain links TRBV6-5 with TRBJ1-5, with 9 bases aligning to TRBD1. Germline trimming cut 2 bases from V and 9 bases from J; bases unmatched to any gene: 5. The germline V gene has CDR1 MNHEY and CDR2 SVGAGI. The CDR3 is 14 amino acids. The CDR3 is CASSYGTGKGPQHF. CDR3 DNA sequence: TGTGCCAGCAGTTACGGGACAGGGAAGGGGCCCCAGCATTTT.

A few counts support this clone. The CDR3 here is CASSKGRTGGTEAFF. The CDR3 nucleotides read TGTGCCAGTAGTAAGGGTAGGACAGGGGGGACTGAAGCTTTCTTT. The V gene is TRBV19, the J gene TRBJ1-1; 10 nucleotides align to TRBD1. Unmatched junction bases numbered 7, after V lost 4 bases and J lost 5 bases. The germline gives CDR1 LNHDA, CDR2 SQIVND (reference sequence). The CDR3 contains 15 residues.

The CDR3 nucleotides read TGTGCCAGCAGCTTAAACCGGAACACCGGGGAGCTGTTTTTT. Its translation is CASSLNRNTGELFF. J is TRBJ2-2 and V is TRBV7-2; no definite D call. Germline CDR1 and CDR2: SGHTA and FQGNSA. V was cut by 2 bases and J by 1 base, with 5 bases left in between. The CDR3 loop spans 14 amino acids. The variable domain in full, with the rest retrieved from reference TRBV7-2 and TRBJ2-2, is GAGVSQSPSNKVTEKGKDVELRCDPISGHTALYWYRQSLGQGLEFLIYFQGNSAPDKSGLPSDRFSAERTGGSVSTLTIQRTQQEDSAVYLCASSLNRNTGELFFGEGSRLTVL.

J is TRBJ2-7 and V is TRBV18, with TRBD1 identical over 12 bases. CDR1 and CDR2 from the germline V gene are KGHSH and LQKENI. Losses at the gene ends were 3 bases for V and 0 bases for J; bases not matched to a gene: 18. There are 21 residues in the CDR3. The CDR3 sequence: CASSPRGGQGAFRVASYEQYF. CDR3 DNA: TGTGCCAGCTCACCGCGAGGGGGACAGGGGGCCTTTAGGGTCGCCTCCTACGAGCAGTACTTC.

The chain recombines TRBV3-1 (or the pseudogene TRBV3-2) with TRBJ2-3; 10 bases fit TRBD1. The J segment lost 2 bases and the V segment lost 6 bases, leaving 2 bases of the junction unmatched. The CDR3 has 14 amino acids. Germline assignment: CDR1 LGHDT and CDR2 YNNKEL (reference sequence). In DNA, the CDR3 is TGTGCCAGCAGACGACAGGGGGCCACAGATACGCAGTATTTT. Translation: CASRRQGATDTQYF.

This rearrangement joins TRBV29-1 to TRBJ2-1; 11 nucleotides match TRBD2. J gave up 0 bases and V 1 base, and 5 bases lay outside the gene matches. Germline V lookup: CDR1 SQVTM, CDR2 ANQGSEA. The CDR3 covers 17 residues. In nucleotides, the CDR3 is TGCAGCGTTGAAGGGCTAGCGGGAGGAAGCTCCTACAATGAGCAGTTCTTC. Residues: CSVEGLAGGSSYNEQFF.

The rearrangement joins TRBV19 to TRBJ2-1, with 7 bases that match TRBD1. With V trimmed by 5 bases and J by 2 bases, 6 bases remained unmatched. This CDR3 has 15 residues. In germline, CDR1 is LNHDA, CDR2 SQIVND (reference sequence). The CDR3 coding sequence is TGTGCCAGTAGTGGGGGACAGAAAGCCTACAATGAGCAGTTCTTC. Amino acid sequence: CASSGGQKAYNEQFF.